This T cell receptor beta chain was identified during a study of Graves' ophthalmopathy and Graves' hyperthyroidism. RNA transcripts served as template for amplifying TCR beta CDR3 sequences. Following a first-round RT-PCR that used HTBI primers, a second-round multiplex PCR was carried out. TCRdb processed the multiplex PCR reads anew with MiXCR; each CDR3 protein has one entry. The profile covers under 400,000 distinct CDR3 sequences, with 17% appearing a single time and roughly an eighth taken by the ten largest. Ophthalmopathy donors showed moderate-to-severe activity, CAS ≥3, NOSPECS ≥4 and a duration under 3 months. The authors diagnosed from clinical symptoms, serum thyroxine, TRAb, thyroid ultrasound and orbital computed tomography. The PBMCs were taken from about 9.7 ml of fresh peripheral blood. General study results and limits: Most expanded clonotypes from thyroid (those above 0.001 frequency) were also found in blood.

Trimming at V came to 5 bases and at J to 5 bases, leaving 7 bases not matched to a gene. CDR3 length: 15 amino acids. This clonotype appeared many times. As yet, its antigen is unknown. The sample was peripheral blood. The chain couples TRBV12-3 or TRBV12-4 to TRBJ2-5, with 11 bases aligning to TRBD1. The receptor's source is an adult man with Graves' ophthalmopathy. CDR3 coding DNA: TGTGCCAGCAGTCCCAGGGGGGACAGGGGGGAGACCCAGTACTTC. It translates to CASSPRGDRGETQYF.